Below, 14 T cell receptor beta chains from the same sample are listed, as sequenced in a study of shared T cell receptors in the human thymus. Only in-frame clones appear in the TCRdb table, and some are missing; sequencing was by immunoSEQ multiplex PCR. This sample yields 700,000 or so clones, of which approximately 85% are seen a single time; around 0.0099% belongs to the top ten. The same sample was also used in a study of human thymus T cells.

Sequenced: thymocytes. The receptors originated from a girl under three years old with a congenital heart defect.

The chain carries TRBV12-5 and TRBJ1-2, with 7 bases that match TRBD1. After removal of 6 bases from V and 10 bases from J, the junction contained 17 bases not matched to a gene. The CDR3 has 15 amino acids. CDR1 is LGHNT, CDR2 FRNRAP, per germline. CDR3 DNA: TGTGCTAGTGGCCCGTTACGACAGGGTCTACGTGACTACACCTTC. Translating gives CASGPLRQGLRDYTF.

V and J are TRBV5-1 and TRBJ2-7; perhaps TRBD2 as D (5 bases). Germline V gives CDR1 SGHRS, CDR2 YFSETQ. V was shortened by 5 bases and J by 2 bases, with 11 bases between the two germline ends. This CDR3 spans 13 amino acids. CDR3 sequence (DNA): TGCGCCAGCAGACCCGGGGTACCCTACGAGCAGTACTTC. Its translation: CASRPGVPYEQYF.

The J gene is TRBJ1-1, the V gene TRBV18, with TRBD1 identical over 10 bases. This CDR3 has 17 amino acids. Germline-derived CDR1 and CDR2 are KGHSH and LQKENI. V dropped 6 bases and J dropped 4; count of bases not matched to a gene: 14. CDR3 region: CASSRTGGRIRGTEAFF. In nucleotides, the CDR3 is TGTGCCAGCTCCCGGACAGGGGGGCGGATCCGTGGCACTGAAGCTTTCTTT.

The gene calls are TRBV2 and TRBJ2-5; possible D gene TRBD1, 5 bases. Germline loops: CDR1 SNHLY, CDR2 FYNNEI. V was clipped by 6 bases and J by 7 bases, with 21 bases between them. The CDR3 contains 15 residues. CDR3 residues: CASSPNPRGPGTQYF. The CDR3 bases are TGTGCCAGCAGCCCGAACCCTAGGGGTCCCGGGACCCAGTACTTC.

V usage is TRBV19 and J usage is TRBJ1-1; D is ambiguous. Between the trimmed V and J ends, which lost 4 bases and 0 bases, there was a span of 21 bases. The CDR3 totals 18 residues. CDR1 and CDR2 from the germline V gene are LNHDA and SQIVND (reference sequence). This chain's CDR3 is CASSKRLNVQPLNTEAFF. CDR3 nucleotides: TGTGCCAGTAGTAAACGGTTGAATGTCCAACCCCTGAACACTGAAGCTTTCTTT.

The chain is built from TRBV11-3 and TRBJ2-5; TRBD1 matches at 9 bases. This CDR3 comprises 15 residues. Looked up from germline, CDR1 is SGHNT and CDR2 is YENEEA. V dropped 5 bases and J dropped 5; count of bases not matched to a gene: 9. The CDR3, as DNA: TGTGCCAGCAGCAAAACGGGACAGGGTGAGGAGACCCAGTACTTC. Its protein is CASSKTGQGEETQYF.

This chain joins TRBV14 and TRBJ1-1, with 8 bases matching TRBD1. Germline trimming cut 0 bases from V and 3 bases from J; bases unmatched to any gene: 15. The CDR3 runs 19 residues. Germline CDR1 SGHDN, CDR2 FVKESK. The CDR3 here is CASSQEEALHAGGHTEAFF. DNA for the CDR3: TGTGCCAGCAGCCAAGAAGAAGCCTTACACGCAGGGGGCCACACTGAAGCTTTCTTT.

This clone was observed a handful of times. The chain uses TRBV9 and TRBJ2-4, with D unresolved. Germline-derived CDR1 and CDR2 are SGDLS and YYNGEE. CDR3 length: 13 residues. V was cut by 0 bases and J by 3 bases, with 4 bases left in between. The CDR3 protein is CASSVVGKNIQYF. The CDR3 nucleotides are TGTGCCAGCAGCGTAGTCGGCAAAAACATTCAGTACTTC.

This clone was seen a few times. This chain joins TRBV4-3 and TRBJ1-2, with 8 positions matching TRBD1. The CDR3 extends over 17 amino acids. V was pared by 0 bases and J by 5 bases, with 11 bases of the junction left unmatched. Germline loops: CDR1 LGHNA, CDR2 YSLEER. CDR3 sequence reads: CASSQDWELDRVYGYTF. CDR3 DNA sequence: TGCGCCAGCAGCCAAGATTGGGAACTGGACAGGGTGTATGGCTACACCTTC.

The rearrangement uses TRBV28 and TRBJ2-1, with TRBD2 matching over 8 bases. Germline V CDR1 and CDR2: MDHEN, SYDVKM. The CDR3 consists of 15 residues. J lost 0 bases, V lost 7 bases, and 5 bases had no gene match. The CDR3 sequence is CASIPGGYSYNEQFF. CDR3 DNA: TGTGCCAGCATCCCGGGGGGGTACTCCTACAATGAGCAGTTCTTC.

The rearrangement links TRBV27 to TRBJ1-1, with TRBD1 as a possible D gene (6 bases). Germline V gene lookup returns CDR1 MNHEY and CDR2 SMNVEV (reference sequence). Trimming took off 6 bases at V and 4 bases at J, with 15 bases between the two ends. The CDR3 totals 14 residues. CDR3 bases: TGTGCCAGCAGGACAGGTACGGGGGGCACTGAAGCTTTCTTT. Translated: CASRTGTGGTEAFF.

The chain is built from TRBV28 and TRBJ2-1; TRBD2 aligns across 14 bases. Germline lookup yields CDR1 MDHEN and CDR2 SYDVKM. J was trimmed by 8 bases and V by 6 bases; bases with no gene match: 9. This CDR3 region has 16 residues. The CDR3 DNA follows: TGTGCCAGCAGATCGCCCGGGACTAGCGGGGGCCATGAGCAGTTCTTC. Amino acid sequence: CASRSPGTSGGHEQFF.

V usage is TRBV30 and J usage is TRBJ1-1; D is ambiguous. The CDR3 has 14 residues. Looked up from germline, CDR1 is GTSNPN and CDR2 is SVGIG (reference sequence). Trimming stripped 2 bases from V and 3 bases from J, with 13 bases between. The CDR3 sequence is CAWSPRVSDTEAFF. DNA for the CDR3: TGTGCCTGGAGTCCCCGGGTTAGTGACACTGAAGCTTTCTTT. The complete variable domain, with remaining parts taken from reference TRBV30 and TRBJ1-1, reads SQTIHQWPATLVQPVGSPLSLECTVEGTSNPNLYWYRQAAGRGLQLLFYSVGIGQISSEVPQNLSASRPQDRQFILSSKKLLLSDSGFYLCAWSPRVSDTEAFFGQGTRLTVV.

The chain carries TRBV10-3 and TRBJ2-7, with a tentative D call TRBD2 (6 bases). The V and J ends lost 6 bases and 6 bases respectively, with 9 bases between them. Germline CDR1 is ENHRY and CDR2 is SYGVKD. The CDR3 covers 11 residues. DNA of the CDR3: TGTGCCATCAGGGAGACTAGCGAGCAGTACTTC. Its translation: CAIRETSEQYF.